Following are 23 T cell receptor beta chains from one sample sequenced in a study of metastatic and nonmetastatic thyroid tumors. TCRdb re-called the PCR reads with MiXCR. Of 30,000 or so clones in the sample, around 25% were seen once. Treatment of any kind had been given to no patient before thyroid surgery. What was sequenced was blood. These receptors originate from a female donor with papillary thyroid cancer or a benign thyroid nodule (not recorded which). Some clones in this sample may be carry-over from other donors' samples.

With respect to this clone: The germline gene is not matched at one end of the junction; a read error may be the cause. CDR3 loop: CAISIGPTDTQYF. CDR3 DNA sequence: TGTGCCATTAGTATAGGACCCACAGATACTCAGTATTTT. The V call is TRBV19, the J call TRBJ2-3; D is unresolved. Looked up from germline, CDR1 is LNHDA and CDR2 is SQIVND (reference sequence). The CDR3 consists of 13 residues.

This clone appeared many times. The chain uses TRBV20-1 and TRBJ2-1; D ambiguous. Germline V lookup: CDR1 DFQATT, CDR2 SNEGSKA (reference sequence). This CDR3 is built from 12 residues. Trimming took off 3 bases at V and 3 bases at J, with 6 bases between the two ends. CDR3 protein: CSASRIYNEQFF. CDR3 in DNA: TGCAGTGCTAGCCGGATCTACAATGAGCAGTTCTTC.

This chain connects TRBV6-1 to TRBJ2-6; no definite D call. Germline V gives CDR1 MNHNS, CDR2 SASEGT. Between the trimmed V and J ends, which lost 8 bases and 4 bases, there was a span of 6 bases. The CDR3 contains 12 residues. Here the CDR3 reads CASQSGANVLTF. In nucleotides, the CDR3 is TGTGCCAGCCAAAGCGGGGCCAACGTCCTGACTTTC.

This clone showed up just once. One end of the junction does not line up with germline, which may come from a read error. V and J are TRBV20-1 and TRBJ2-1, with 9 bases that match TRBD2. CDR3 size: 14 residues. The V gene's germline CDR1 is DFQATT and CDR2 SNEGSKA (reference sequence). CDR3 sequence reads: CCAKIAGDRNEQFF. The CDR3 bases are TGCTGTGCTAAAATAGCGGGAGATAGGAATGAGCAGTTCTTC.

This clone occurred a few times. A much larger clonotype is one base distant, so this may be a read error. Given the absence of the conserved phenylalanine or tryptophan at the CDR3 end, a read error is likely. CDR3 sequence (DNA): TGTGCCAGTCAAAGGGACAGCAGCAATCAGCCCCAGCATTTG. It translates to CASQRDSSNQPQHL. The V call is TRBV12-3 or TRBV12-4, the J call TRBJ1-5; 7 bases agree with TRBD1. This CDR3 contains 14 residues. V gave up 9 bases and J gave up 1 base; unmatched junction bases: 6.

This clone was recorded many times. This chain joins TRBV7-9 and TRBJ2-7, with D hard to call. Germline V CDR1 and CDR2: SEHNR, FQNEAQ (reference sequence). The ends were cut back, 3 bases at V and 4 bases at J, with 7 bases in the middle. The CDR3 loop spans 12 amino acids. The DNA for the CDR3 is TGTGCCAGCAGCTTTAGTTGGTACGAGCAGTACTTC. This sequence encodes CASSFSWYEQYF.

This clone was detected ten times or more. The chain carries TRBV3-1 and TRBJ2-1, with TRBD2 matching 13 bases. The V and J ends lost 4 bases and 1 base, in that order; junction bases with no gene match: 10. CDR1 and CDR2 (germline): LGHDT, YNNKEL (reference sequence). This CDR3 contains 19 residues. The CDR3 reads CASSPRTSGRAGSYNEQFF. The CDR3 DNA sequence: TGTGCCAGCAGCCCCCGAACTAGCGGGAGGGCCGGTTCCTACAATGAGCAGTTCTTC.

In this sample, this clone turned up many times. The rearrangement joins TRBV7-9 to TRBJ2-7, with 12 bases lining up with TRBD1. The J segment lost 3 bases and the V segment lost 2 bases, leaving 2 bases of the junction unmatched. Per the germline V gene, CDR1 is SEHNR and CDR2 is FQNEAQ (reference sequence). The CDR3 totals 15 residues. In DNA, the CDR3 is TGTGCCAGCAGCTTACGGGACAGGGGGCTCTACGAGCAGTACTTC. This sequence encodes CASSLRDRGLYEQYF. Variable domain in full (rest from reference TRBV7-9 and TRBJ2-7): DTGVSQNPRHKITKRGQNVTFRCDPISEHNRLYWYRQTLGQGPEFLTYFQNEAQLEKSRLLSDRFSAERPKGSFSTLEIQRTEQGDSAMYLCASSLRDRGLYEQYFGPGTRLTVT.

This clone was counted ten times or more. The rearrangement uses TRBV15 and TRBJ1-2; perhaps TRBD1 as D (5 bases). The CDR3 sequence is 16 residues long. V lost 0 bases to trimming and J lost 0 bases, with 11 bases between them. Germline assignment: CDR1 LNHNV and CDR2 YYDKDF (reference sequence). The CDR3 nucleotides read TGTGCCACCAGCAGAGACCGGCTGACAGCTAACTATGGCTACACCTTC. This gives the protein CATSRDRLTANYGYTF.

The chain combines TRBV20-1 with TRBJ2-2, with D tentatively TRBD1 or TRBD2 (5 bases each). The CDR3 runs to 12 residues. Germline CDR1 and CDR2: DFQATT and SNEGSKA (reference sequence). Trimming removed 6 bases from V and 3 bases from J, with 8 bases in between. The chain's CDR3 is CSAGTYTGELFF. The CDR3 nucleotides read TGCAGTGCCGGGACCTACACCGGGGAGCTGTTTTTT.

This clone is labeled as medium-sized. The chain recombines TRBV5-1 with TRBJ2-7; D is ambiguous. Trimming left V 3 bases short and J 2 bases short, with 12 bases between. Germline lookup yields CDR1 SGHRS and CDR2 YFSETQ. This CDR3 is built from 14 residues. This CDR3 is CASSSRVATYEQYF. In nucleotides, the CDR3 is TGCGCCAGCAGCTCAAGGGTGGCGACCTACGAGCAGTACTTC. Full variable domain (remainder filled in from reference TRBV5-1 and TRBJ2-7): KAGVTQTPRYLIKTRGQQVTLSCSPISGHRSVSWYQQTPGQGLQFLFEYFSETQRNKGNFPGRFSGRQFSNSRSEMNVSTLELGDSALYLCASSSRVATYEQYFGPGTRLTVT.

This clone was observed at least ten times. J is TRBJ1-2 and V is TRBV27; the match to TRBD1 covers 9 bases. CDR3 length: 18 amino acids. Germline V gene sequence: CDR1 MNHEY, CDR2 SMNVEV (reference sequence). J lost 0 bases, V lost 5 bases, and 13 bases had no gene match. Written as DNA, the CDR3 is TGTGCCAGCAGTCTCGTTGGGACAGGGCGATTAACTAACTATGGCTACACCTTC. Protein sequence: CASSLVGTGRLTNYGYTF.

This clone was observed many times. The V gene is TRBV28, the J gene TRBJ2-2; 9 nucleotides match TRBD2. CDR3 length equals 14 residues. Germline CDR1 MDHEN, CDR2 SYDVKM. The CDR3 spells CVISSGTNTGELFF. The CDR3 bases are TGTGTCATTTCTAGCGGGACGAACACCGGGGAGCTGTTTTTT. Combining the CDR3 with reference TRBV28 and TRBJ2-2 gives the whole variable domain DVKVTQSSRYLVKRTGEKVFLECVQDMDHENMFWYRQDPGLGLRLIYFSYDVKMKEKGDIPEGYSVSREKKERFSLILESASTNQTSMYLCVISSGTNTGELFFGEGSRLTVL.

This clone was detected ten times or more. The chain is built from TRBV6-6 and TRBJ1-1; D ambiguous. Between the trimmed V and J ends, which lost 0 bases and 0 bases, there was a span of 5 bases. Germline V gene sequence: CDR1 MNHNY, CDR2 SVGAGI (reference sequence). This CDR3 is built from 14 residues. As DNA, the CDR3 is TGTGCCAGCAGTTACTCAGTTATGAACACTGAAGCTTTCTTT. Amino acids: CASSYSVMNTEAFF.

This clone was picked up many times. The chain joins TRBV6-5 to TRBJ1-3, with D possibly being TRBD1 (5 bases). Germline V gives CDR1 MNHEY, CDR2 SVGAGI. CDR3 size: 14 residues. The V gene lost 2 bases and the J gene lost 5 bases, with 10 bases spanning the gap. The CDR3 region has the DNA TGTGCCAGCAGTTACCGAGGGGAGCGAAACACCATATATTTT. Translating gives CASSYRGERNTIYF.

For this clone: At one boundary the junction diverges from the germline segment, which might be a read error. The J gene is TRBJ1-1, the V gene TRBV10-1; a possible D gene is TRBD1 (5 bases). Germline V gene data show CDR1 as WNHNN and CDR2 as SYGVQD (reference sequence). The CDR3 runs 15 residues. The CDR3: CAISDLRRGVTEAFF. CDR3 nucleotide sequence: TGCGCCATCAGTGACCTCAGGCGGGGCGTGACTGAAGCTTTCTTT.

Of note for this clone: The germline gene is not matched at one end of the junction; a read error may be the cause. CDR3 sequence (DNA): TGCGCCAGCAGCTCAGGACTGTGGGGGCAGCCCCAGCATTTT. This translates into CASSSGLWGQPQHF. The J gene is TRBJ1-5, the V gene TRBV7-2, with D perhaps TRBD1 (5 bases). Germline loops: CDR1 SGHTA, CDR2 FQGNSA. The CDR3 covers 14 residues.

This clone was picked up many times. In nucleotides, the CDR3 is TGCAGTGCGCAAAACAGGGTGGCTAACACTGAAGCTTTCTTT. This translates into CSAQNRVANTEAFF. V usage is TRBV20-1 and J usage is TRBJ1-1; a possible D gene is TRBD1 (6 bases). Trimming took off 6 bases at V and 2 bases at J, with 16 bases between the two ends. CDR3 size: 14 residues. Germline lookup yields CDR1 DFQATT and CDR2 SNEGSKA (reference sequence).

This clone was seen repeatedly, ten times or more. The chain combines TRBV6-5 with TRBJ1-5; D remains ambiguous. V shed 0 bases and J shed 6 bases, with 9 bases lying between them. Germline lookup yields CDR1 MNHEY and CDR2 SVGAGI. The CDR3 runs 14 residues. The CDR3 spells CASSYSLQFQPQHF. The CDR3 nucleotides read TGTGCCAGCAGTTACTCGCTACAGTTTCAGCCCCAGCATTTT.

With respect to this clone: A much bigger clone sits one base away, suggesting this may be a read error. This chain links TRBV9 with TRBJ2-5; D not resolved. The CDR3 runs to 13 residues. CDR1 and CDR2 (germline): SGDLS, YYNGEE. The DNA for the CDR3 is TGTTCCAGCAGCGTAGCTCTCCAAGAGACCCAGTACTTC. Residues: CSSSVALQETQYF.

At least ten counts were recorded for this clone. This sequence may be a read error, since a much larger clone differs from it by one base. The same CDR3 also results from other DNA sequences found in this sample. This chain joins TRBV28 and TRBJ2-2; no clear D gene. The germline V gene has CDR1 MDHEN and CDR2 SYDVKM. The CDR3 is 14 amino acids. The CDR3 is CASSSLGYTGELFF. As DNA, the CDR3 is TGCGCCAGCAGTTCTTTGGGGTACACCGGGGAGCTGTTTTTT.

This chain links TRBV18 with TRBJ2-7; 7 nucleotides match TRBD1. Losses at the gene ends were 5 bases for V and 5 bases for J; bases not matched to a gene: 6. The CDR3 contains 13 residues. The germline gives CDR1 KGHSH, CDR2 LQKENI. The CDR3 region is CASSIQGQHEQYF. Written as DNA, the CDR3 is TGTGCCAGCTCAATACAGGGGCAGCACGAGCAGTACTTC.

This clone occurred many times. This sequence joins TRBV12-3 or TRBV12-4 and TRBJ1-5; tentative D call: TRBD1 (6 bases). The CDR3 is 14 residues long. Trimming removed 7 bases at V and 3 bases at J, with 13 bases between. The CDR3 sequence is CASTPTGLNQPQHF. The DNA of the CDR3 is TGTGCCAGCACCCCGACAGGCCTCAATCAGCCCCAGCATTTT.